These T cell receptor beta chains were read from a single sample in a study of blood T cell repertoires in COVID-19. TCRdb's copy holds only in-frame clones and misses some; the assay was immunoSEQ multiplex PCR. This sample yields some 130,000 clones, of which about 89% are seen a single time; under 4.5% belongs to the top ten. The sequencing input was peripheral blood. Every receptor here comes from a man aged 60 to 69 with COVID-19, enrolled during active disease. Each CDR3 is given with its conserved first and last residue. D genes are given only for firm matches. The size field is filled for only some rows; it gives once, few, many or a size class.

cdr3_nt: TGCGCCAGCAGCTTGAGCGGAGTCAATGAAAAACTGTTTTTT; cdr3_aa: CASSLSGVNEKLFF; v_call: TRBV5-1; d_call: NA; j_call: TRBJ1-4; clone_size: NA
cdr3_nt: TGTGCCAGCAGCTTGGTGGGGGGTGAGCAGTTCTTC; cdr3_aa: CASSLVGGEQFF; v_call: TRBV5-4; d_call: NA; j_call: TRBJ2-1; clone_size: NA
cdr3_nt: TGTGCCAGCAGCCCGAGCACAGATACGCAGTATTTT; cdr3_aa: CASSPSTDTQYF; v_call: TRBV6-6; d_call: NA; j_call: TRBJ2-3; clone_size: NA
cdr3_nt: TGTGCCAGCTCACCATTAACAGGGGGGACGCAAGAGACCCAGTACTTC; cdr3_aa: CASSPLTGGTQETQYF; v_call: TRBV18; d_call: TRBD1; j_call: TRBJ2-5; clone_size: once
cdr3_nt: TGTGCCAGCAGCTTGGGGCGACAGGGCCTTTTTGAAAAACTGTTTTTT; cdr3_aa: CASSLGRQGLFEKLFF; v_call: TRBV5-5; d_call: TRBD1; j_call: TRBJ1-4; clone_size: NA
cdr3_nt: TGTGCCAGCAGACTACAGGGGTCTGATGAAAAACTGTTTTTT; cdr3_aa: CASRLQGSDEKLFF; v_call: TRBV6-6; d_call: TRBD1; j_call: TRBJ1-4; clone_size: NA
cdr3_nt: TGTGCCTGGAGGGAGACAGGGTTTGACTATGGCTACACCTTC; cdr3_aa: CAWRETGFDYGYTF; v_call: TRBV30; d_call: TRBD1; j_call: TRBJ1-2; clone_size: NA
cdr3_nt: TGTGCCAGCACCAACAGGGTGGGGACTGAAGCTTTCTTT; cdr3_aa: CASTNRVGTEAFF; v_call: TRBV7-2; d_call: NA; j_call: TRBJ1-1; clone_size: NA
cdr3_nt: TGTGCCAGCAGCCTTTTGGCGGAGAACACTGAAGCTTTCTTT; cdr3_aa: CASSLLAENTEAFF; v_call: TRBV6-5; d_call: NA; j_call: TRBJ1-1; clone_size: once
cdr3_nt: TGTGCCAGCAGCTTCGGCAGGGGGCGCTCCTTTGAGGGCTACACCTTC; cdr3_aa: CASSFGRGRSFEGYTF; v_call: TRBV3-1/TRBV3-2; d_call: TRBD1; j_call: TRBJ1-2; clone_size: NA
cdr3_nt: TGCAGTGCTAAACTCTCCTACGAGCAGTACTTC; cdr3_aa: CSAKLSYEQYF; v_call: TRBV20-1; d_call: NA; j_call: TRBJ2-7; clone_size: NA
cdr3_nt: TGCGCCAGCAGCCAAGGCAATCGACAGGGGGGCACGTCTGGCTACACCTTC; cdr3_aa: CASSQGNRQGGTSGYTF; v_call: TRBV4-1; d_call: TRBD1; j_call: TRBJ1-2; clone_size: NA
cdr3_nt: TGTGCCAGCAGCCCCCCCGGTACCGGGGAGCTGTTTTTT; cdr3_aa: CASSPPGTGELFF; v_call: TRBV9; d_call: NA; j_call: TRBJ2-2; clone_size: NA
cdr3_nt: TGTGCCAGCAGTTCAACCGACAGCCCGAACACTGAAGCTTTCTTT; cdr3_aa: CASSSTDSPNTEAFF; v_call: TRBV27; d_call: NA; j_call: TRBJ1-1; clone_size: NA
cdr3_nt: TGTGCCAGCAGCCAAGCACTAGCGGGGTCGAAGACCCAGTACTTC; cdr3_aa: CASSQALAGSKTQYF; v_call: TRBV3-1/TRBV3-2; d_call: TRBD2; j_call: TRBJ2-5; clone_size: NA
cdr3_nt: TGTGCCAGCAGCCAGGGACTAACCGGGGCAGATACGCAGTATTTT; cdr3_aa: CASSQGLTGADTQYF; v_call: TRBV7-9; d_call: TRBD2; j_call: TRBJ2-3; clone_size: NA
cdr3_nt: TGTGCCAGCAGCTTTACACCTAGGGGACAGGGGAGACCCTCCTACGAGCAGTACTTC; cdr3_aa: CASSFTPRGQGRPSYEQYF; v_call: TRBV7-6; d_call: TRBD1; j_call: TRBJ2-7; clone_size: NA
cdr3_nt: TGTGCCAGCACCAGGACTAGCGGGTCATACGAGCAGTACTTC; cdr3_aa: CASTRTSGSYEQYF; v_call: TRBV9; d_call: TRBD2; j_call: TRBJ2-7; clone_size: NA
cdr3_nt: TGTGCCAGCAGTTACGTACCGGTCGGTAACTATGGCTACACCTTC; cdr3_aa: CASSYVPVGNYGYTF; v_call: TRBV6-5; d_call: NA; j_call: TRBJ1-2; clone_size: NA
cdr3_nt: TGTGCCAGCAGTTCCCTCTCCGGAGGGAAGTCCTACGAGCAGTACTTC; cdr3_aa: CASSSLSGGKSYEQYF; v_call: TRBV28; d_call: NA; j_call: TRBJ2-7; clone_size: NA
cdr3_nt: TGTGCCACCAGCAGAGAACAGGGGACTGGTGAAAAACTGTTTTTT; cdr3_aa: CATSREQGTGEKLFF; v_call: TRBV15; d_call: TRBD1; j_call: TRBJ1-4; clone_size: NA
cdr3_nt: TGTGCCAGCAGCTTTCGGGGGTGGGGTGAAAAACTGTTTTTT; cdr3_aa: CASSFRGWGEKLFF; v_call: TRBV11-2; d_call: NA; j_call: TRBJ1-4; clone_size: once
cdr3_nt: TGTGCCAGCAGCAAAGTTGGGGACAAGCCGGGCACTGAAGCTTTCTTT; cdr3_aa: CASSKVGDKPGTEAFF; v_call: TRBV21-1; d_call: NA; j_call: TRBJ1-1; clone_size: once
cdr3_nt: TGTGCCAGCAGTGGACAGTTATTTTCACCCCTCCACTTT; cdr3_aa: CASSGQLFSPLHF; v_call: TRBV2; d_call: NA; j_call: TRBJ1-6; clone_size: once
cdr3_nt: TGCGCCAGCAGCCTTTCCGGGACAGGGGGCTCCGAGCAGTACTTC; cdr3_aa: CASSLSGTGGSEQYF; v_call: TRBV4-3; d_call: TRBD1; j_call: TRBJ2-7; clone_size: NA
cdr3_nt: TGTGCCATCAGTGAGTCCCCAGGAACAGCTAACTATGGCTACACCTTC; cdr3_aa: CAISESPGTANYGYTF; v_call: TRBV10-3; d_call: NA; j_call: TRBJ1-2; clone_size: NA
cdr3_nt: TGTGCCAGCAGCACAGGGACAGGGGTGGATCAGCCCCAGCATTTT; cdr3_aa: CASSTGTGVDQPQHF; v_call: TRBV5-6; d_call: TRBD1; j_call: TRBJ1-5; clone_size: NA
cdr3_nt: TGTGCCAGTAGTATTAGTACGGGGGGGGTGGTGCCCCAGCATTTT; cdr3_aa: CASSISTGGVVPQHF; v_call: TRBV19; d_call: NA; j_call: TRBJ1-5; clone_size: NA
cdr3_nt: TGTGCCAGCAGCTCGCTAGGACAGGGGAGAACCGGGGAGCTGTTTTTT; cdr3_aa: CASSSLGQGRTGELFF; v_call: TRBV7-9; d_call: TRBD1; j_call: TRBJ2-2; clone_size: NA
cdr3_nt: TGTGCCAGCAGCTCTGCGGAGCTCGTGCAGTACTTC; cdr3_aa: CASSSAELVQYF; v_call: TRBV7-3; d_call: NA; j_call: TRBJ2-7; clone_size: NA
cdr3_nt: TGTGCCAGCAGCTTTCTAGTGGCAGATACGCAGTATTTT; cdr3_aa: CASSFLVADTQYF; v_call: TRBV7-2; d_call: NA; j_call: TRBJ2-3; clone_size: NA
cdr3_nt: TGTGCCAGCAGGTTACAGGGGGGGGCTCGGCAGTTCTTC; cdr3_aa: CASRLQGGARQFF; v_call: TRBV6-5; d_call: NA; j_call: TRBJ2-1; clone_size: NA
cdr3_nt: TGTGCCAGCAGCCTTGGGCCGACTATGGAGACCCAGTACTTC; cdr3_aa: CASSLGPTMETQYF; v_call: TRBV3-1/TRBV3-2; d_call: NA; j_call: TRBJ2-5; clone_size: NA
cdr3_nt: TGTGCCAGCACCCAAGACCAAACAGGGAGGGTGGGCTACACCTTC; cdr3_aa: CASTQDQTGRVGYTF; v_call: TRBV5-4; d_call: NA; j_call: TRBJ1-2; clone_size: NA
cdr3_nt: TGTGCCAGCTTCCCGGGGGGCAGAGATACTTTCAGCAGGATGAACACTGAAGCTTTCTTT; cdr3_aa: CASFPGGRDTFSRMNTEAFF; v_call: TRBV27; d_call: NA; j_call: TRBJ1-1; clone_size: NA
cdr3_nt: TGTGCCACCGGAGCGGCTAGCGGCACAGATACGCAGTATTTT; cdr3_aa: CATGAASGTDTQYF; v_call: TRBV24-1; d_call: NA; j_call: TRBJ2-3; clone_size: NA